A few counts support the clone carrying this T cell receptor (beta chain). This sample was taken from a study of control samples from healthy donors and cancer patients. Method: immunoSEQ multiplex PCR; TCRdb's copy keeps in-frame clones and lacks some. The sample yields about 120,000 clones, roughly 90% seen once. Germline V gene lookup returns CDR1 MRHNA and CDR2 SNTAGT. Trimming shortened V by 8 bases and J by 1 base, and 20 bases separated the two germline ends. The CDR3 is 16 residues long. The sequencing sample was made of blood. The chain couples TRBV6-4 to TRBJ1-2, with a possible D match to TRBD1 (5 bases). This clonotype was obtained from a man aged 50 to 59 in good health. In DNA form, the CDR3 reads TGTGCCAGCCCGGGGCTACATGTGGATATTAACTATGGCTACACCTTC. This codes for CASPGLHVDINYGYTF.